The clone carrying this T cell receptor (beta chain) was detected once. Its matching antigen is unknown. The data belong to a study of T cell responses to AZD1222 COVID-19 vaccine. Findings and limits, study-wide: Spike-specific TCR breadth and depth were elevated following two AZD1222 doses.

TCRdb keeps only in-frame clones here, not all; method: immunoSEQ multiplex PCR. The table shows 150,000 to 200,000 clones, with around 87% occurring only once. Germline V gene sequence: CDR1 SNHLY, CDR2 FYNNEI. V trimming: 9 bases; J trimming: 2 bases; junction bases outside the gene matches: 8. CDR3 length: 15 amino acids. The sequence derives from an adult who received the AZD1222 COVID-19 vaccine. Sample: peripheral blood, taken 28 days after the second AZD1222 dose. The rearrangement joins TRBV2 to TRBJ2-2; 8 positions agree with TRBD2. As DNA, the CDR3 is TGTGCCAGTCGCGGGGGGTCCCCAAACACCGGGGAGCTGTTTTTT. Its protein product is CASRGGSPNTGELFF.